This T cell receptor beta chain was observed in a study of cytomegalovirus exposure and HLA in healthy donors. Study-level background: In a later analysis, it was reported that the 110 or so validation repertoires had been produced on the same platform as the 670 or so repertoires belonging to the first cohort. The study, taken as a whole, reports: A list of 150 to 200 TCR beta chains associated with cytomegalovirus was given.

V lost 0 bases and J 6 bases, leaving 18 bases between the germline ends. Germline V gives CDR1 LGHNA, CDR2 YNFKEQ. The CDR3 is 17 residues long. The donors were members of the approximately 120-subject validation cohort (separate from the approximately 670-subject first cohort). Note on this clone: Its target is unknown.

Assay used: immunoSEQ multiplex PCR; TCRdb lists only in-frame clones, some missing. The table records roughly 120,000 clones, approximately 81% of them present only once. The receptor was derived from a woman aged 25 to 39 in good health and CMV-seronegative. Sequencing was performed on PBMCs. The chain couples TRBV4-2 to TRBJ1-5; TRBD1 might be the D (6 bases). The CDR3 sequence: CASSQDGGRGRIQPQHF. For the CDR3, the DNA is TGTGCCAGCAGCCAAGATGGAGGCAGGGGTCGCATTCAGCCCCAGCATTTT.